This passage covers 27 T cell receptor beta chains from one sample sequenced in a study of OX40 agonist ivuxolimab in advanced cancers. The library was built by means of the immunoSEQ multiplex PCR assay. TCRdb holds this immuneACCESS table with in-frame rearrangements only. Some clones are missing; in checked studies, unresolved V genes explain under half, and the rest has no known cause. The sample table shows tens of thousands of clones, and around 87% are seen once. 0.95% to 1.4% of the sample is in the top ten clones. The sequences come from CD4+ or CD8+ T cells sorted from blood, collected in a trial of the OX40 agonist ivuxolimab. Receptors were obtained from an adult with an advanced solid tumor such as melanoma, head and neck, liver or kidney cancer.

The chain couples TRBV5-4 to TRBJ1-2; TRBD1 agrees at 8 bases. The J segment lost 2 bases and the V segment lost 3 bases, leaving 6 bases of the junction unmatched. This CDR3 spans 15 amino acids. Germline V lookup: CDR1 SGHNT, CDR2 YYREEE (reference sequence). The CDR3 protein is CASSSVGQGNYGYTF. For the CDR3, the DNA is TGTGCCAGCAGCTCGGTTGGACAGGGAAACTATGGCTACACCTTC. Combining the CDR3 with reference TRBV5-4 and TRBJ1-2 gives the whole variable domain ETGVTQSPTHLIKTRGQQVTLRCSSQSGHNTVSWYQQALGQGPQFIFQYYREEENGRGNFPPRFSGLQFPNYSSELNVNALELDDSALYLCASSSVGQGNYGYTFGSGTRLTVV.

This rearrangement joins TRBV5-8 to TRBJ2-5, with TRBD2 matching 7 bases. Per the germline V gene, CDR1 is SGHTS and CDR2 is YDEGEE. This CDR3 is 16 amino acids long. The junction had 11 bases not matched to a gene; V was cut back by 4 bases and J by 2 bases. The CDR3 protein is CASSQQTGTIQETQYF. DNA for the CDR3: TGTGCCAGCAGCCAACAGACCGGGACTATACAAGAGACCCAGTACTTC.

This clone has more than one count but fewer than ten. V usage is TRBV11-1 and J usage is TRBJ2-1; no reliable D call. V was clipped by 0 bases and J by 8 bases, with 11 bases between them. The CDR3 has 14 residues. CDR1 SGHAT and CDR2 FQDESV come from the germline V gene (reference sequence). CDR3 coding DNA: TGTGCCAGCAGCTTAGCGCACTCTGGCTATGAGCAGTTCTTC. This sequence encodes CASSLAHSGYEQFF.

The chain carries TRBV6-5 and TRBJ2-3; perhaps TRBD1 as D (6 bases). This CDR3 has 13 amino acids. Trimming cost V 4 bases and J 6 bases, with 11 bases left between them. Germline CDR1 reads MNHEY; CDR2 reads SVGAGI. Here the CDR3 DNA reads TGTGCCAGCAGTTGGACAGATAGGGATACGCAGTATTTT. It is translated as CASSWTDRDTQYF.

The J gene is TRBJ2-1, the V gene TRBV7-2, with D maybe TRBD2 (6 bases). Germline CDR1 reads SGHTA; CDR2 reads FQGNSA. Trimming cost V 5 bases and J 4 bases, with 9 bases left between them. The length of the CDR3 is 13 residues. The DNA of the CDR3 is TGTGCCAGCAGCAGACTAGAATACAATGAGCAGTTCTTC. Encoded protein: CASSRLEYNEQFF.

The CDR3 nucleotides are TGTGCCAGCAGCTTGGGGGCGGGAGGGCCTCCAGAGCAGTTCTTC. This gives the protein CASSLGAGGPPEQFF. V is TRBV7-9 and J is TRBJ2-1; TRBD2 agrees at 9 bases. In germline, CDR1 is SEHNR, CDR2 FQNEAQ (reference sequence). J was trimmed by 10 bases and V by 3 bases; bases with no gene match: 10. This CDR3 comprises 15 residues.

As for this clone: This sample also contains other DNA sequences that code for the same CDR3. This chain joins TRBV10-3 and TRBJ1-5; no definite D call. The CDR3 contains 14 residues. Germline V gene sequence: CDR1 ENHRY, CDR2 SYGVKD. The V end lost 3 bases, the J end lost 5 bases, and 11 bases lay between the germline ends. Written as DNA, the CDR3 is TGTGCCATCAGTGATCGGGGTGGCGATCAGCCCCAGCATTTT. Translated, it gives CAISDRGGDQPQHF.

The J gene is TRBJ1-3, the V gene TRBV2, with 8 bases fitting TRBD1. The CDR3 consists of 15 residues. The V gene end was trimmed by 7 bases and the J gene end by 7 bases; junction bases not matched to a gene: 12. Germline V lookup: CDR1 SNHLY, CDR2 FYNNEI. The CDR3, as DNA: TGTGCCAGCATTAGCCGACAGGGGTTGGGGAACACCATATATTTT. This sequence encodes CASISRQGLGNTIYF. The complete variable domain, with remaining parts taken from reference TRBV2 and TRBJ1-3, reads EPEVTQTPSHQVTQMGQEVILRCVPISNHLYFYWYRQILGQKVEFLVSFYNNEISEKSEIFDDQFSVERPDGSNFTLKIRSTKLEDSAMYFCASISRQGLGNTIYFGEGSWLTVV.

The genes are TRBV2 and TRBJ2-1; TRBD2 aligns across 10 bases. Germline V gene sequence: CDR1 SNHLY, CDR2 FYNNEI. V gave up 6 bases and J gave up 10 bases; unmatched junction bases: 9. This CDR3 is 14 amino acids long. CDR3 sequence: CASRAGGPLWEQFF. The CDR3 nucleotides are TGTGCCAGCAGAGCGGGAGGGCCGTTGTGGGAGCAGTTCTTC.

This clone has just a few counts. The chain is built from TRBV18 and TRBJ2-3; D remains unclear. The CDR3 extends over 16 amino acids. Trimming shortened V by 2 bases and J by 1 base, and 13 bases separated the two germline ends. Germline V CDR1 and CDR2: KGHSH, LQKENI. Here the CDR3 reads CASSPVGIIGTDTQYF. The CDR3 DNA is TGTGCCAGCTCACCAGTCGGAATCATCGGCACAGATACGCAGTATTTT.

The chain has TRBV5-1 and TRBJ2-5; 16 bases agree with TRBD2. The CDR3 is 16 residues long. The V segment lost 3 bases and the J segment 4 bases; nucleotides outside the gene matches: 3. Germline V gene sequence: CDR1 SGHRS, CDR2 YFSETQ. The DNA for the CDR3 is TGCGCCAGCAGCTGGGGGACTAGCGGGAGGGCAGAGACCCAGTACTTC. Translating it yields CASSWGTSGRAETQYF.

J is TRBJ2-1 and V is TRBV27, with TRBD2 matching 9 bases. V lost 8 bases to trimming and J lost 9 bases; unmatched junction nucleotides: 8. This CDR3 is 13 amino acids long. Germline loops: CDR1 MNHEY, CDR2 SMNVEV (reference sequence). The CDR3 nucleotides read TGTGCCAGCGGAATAGCGGGAGTCACTGAGCAGTTCTTC. Residues: CASGIAGVTEQFF.

V gene TRBV7-2 combines with J gene TRBJ2-1; 10 bases line up with TRBD2. The CDR3 runs 16 residues. With V trimmed by 4 bases and J by 8 bases, 11 bases remained unmatched. Germline values: CDR1 SGHTA, CDR2 FQGNSA. The CDR3 loop is CASSYHLAGVNDEQFF. The CDR3 nucleotides read TGTGCCAGCAGCTACCACCTAGCGGGAGTAAATGATGAGCAGTTCTTC.

V usage is TRBV28 and J usage is TRBJ1-5, with 8 nucleotides matching TRBD1. The length of the CDR3 is 16 residues. Germline CDR1 and CDR2: MDHEN and SYDVKM. The trim removed 4 bases at V and 4 bases at J, leaving 9 bases unmatched. The chain's CDR3 is CASSSKDRVWNQPQHF. The CDR3 region has the DNA TGTGCCAGCAGTTCAAAGGACAGGGTATGGAATCAGCCCCAGCATTTT. Filled out from reference TRBV28 and TRBJ1-5, the complete variable domain reads DVKVTQSSRYLVKRTGEKVFLECVQDMDHENMFWYRQDPGLGLRLIYFSYDVKMKEKGDIPEGYSVSREKKERFSLILESASTNQTSMYLCASSSKDRVWNQPQHFGDGTRLSIL.

The chain carries TRBV11-3 and TRBJ2-1, with TRBD2 as a possible D gene (6 bases). This CDR3 contains 14 residues. V was pared by 5 bases and J by 5 bases, with 13 bases between. The V gene's germline CDR1 is SGHNT and CDR2 YENEEA. Written as DNA, the CDR3 is TGTGCCAGCAGCGCGGGGTTTTCTAACAATGAGCAGTTCTTC. This encodes CASSAGFSNNEQFF.

J is TRBJ2-1 and V is TRBV19; 7 nucleotides line up with TRBD2. The junction had 5 bases not matched to a gene; V was cut back by 7 bases and J by 5 bases. The CDR3 covers 13 residues. Germline V CDR1 and CDR2: LNHDA, SQIVND (reference sequence). Here the CDR3 reads CASTYREDNEQFF. Written as DNA, the CDR3 is TGTGCCAGTACCTACCGGGAGGACAATGAGCAGTTCTTC. The variable domain in full, with the rest retrieved from reference TRBV19 and TRBJ2-1, is DGGITQSPKYLFRKEGQNVTLSCEQNLNHDAMYWYRQDPGQGLRLIYYSQIVNDFQKGDIAEGYSVSREKKESFPLTVTSAQKNPTAFYLCASTYREDNEQFFGPGTRLTVL.

The gene calls are TRBV6-6 and TRBJ1-1, with a tentative D call TRBD1 (6 bases). CDR1 is MNHNY, CDR2 SVGAGI, per germline (reference sequence). CDR3 length equals 14 residues. Trimming removed 2 bases at V and 1 base at J, with 8 bases between. CDR3 in amino acids: CASSYRTENTEAFF. The CDR3 nucleotides are TGTGCCAGCAGTTACCGGACAGAGAACACTGAAGCTTTCTTT.

The CDR3 loop reads CASSGIWGGRDEQFF. The CDR3 bases are TGTGCCAGCAGTGGGATCTGGGGGGGGCGGGATGAGCAGTTCTTC. The V call is TRBV6-1, the J call TRBJ2-1; perhaps TRBD2 as D (7 bases). CDR3 length: 15 residues. Germline lookup yields CDR1 MNHNS and CDR2 SASEGT. V gave up 4 bases and J gave up 8 bases, with 18 bases separating them.

The V and J genes are TRBV10-2 and TRBJ2-2, with 12 nucleotides matching TRBD2. The CDR3 contains 16 residues. Germline V CDR1 and CDR2: WSHSY, SAAADI. V shed 6 bases and J 6 bases; nucleotides not matched to a gene: 8. Here the CDR3 reads CASSQPSGRGSGELFF. The DNA for the CDR3 is TGCGCCAGCAGCCAGCCTAGCGGGAGGGGCTCCGGGGAGCTGTTTTTT.

V gene TRBV5-1 combines with J gene TRBJ2-7, with D unclear. The length of the CDR3 is 15 residues. Looked up from germline, CDR1 is SGHRS and CDR2 is YFSETQ. Trimming shortened V by 2 bases and J by 3 bases, and 15 bases separated the two germline ends. The CDR3 coding sequence is TGCGCCAGCAGCTTTCGACCCGAAGGGAACTACGAGCAGTACTTC. Translating it yields CASSFRPEGNYEQYF. Variable domain in full (rest from reference TRBV5-1 and TRBJ2-7): KAGVTQTPRYLIKTRGQQVTLSCSPISGHRSVSWYQQTPGQGLQFLFEYFSETQRNKGNFPGRFSGRQFSNSRSEMNVSTLELGDSALYLCASSFRPEGNYEQYFGPGTRLTVT.

The CDR3 DNA reads as TGCGCCAGCAGCCCGGGACAGCGCACAGATACGCAGTATTTT. Amino acid sequence: CASSPGQRTDTQYF. This chain joins TRBV5-1 and TRBJ2-3; TRBD1 matches 7 bases. This CDR3 is 14 amino acids long. The germline V gene encodes CDR1 SGHRS and CDR2 YFSETQ. Germline trimming cut 4 bases from V and 1 base from J; bases unmatched to any gene: 3. The whole variable domain, filled in from reference TRBV5-1 and TRBJ2-3, reads KAGVTQTPRYLIKTRGQQVTLSCSPISGHRSVSWYQQTPGQGLQFLFEYFSETQRNKGNFPGRFSGRQFSNSRSEMNVSTLELGDSALYLCASSPGQRTDTQYFGPGTRLTVL.

The J gene is TRBJ1-2, the V gene TRBV18; no firm D call. The CDR3 covers 14 residues. Germline lookup yields CDR1 KGHSH and CDR2 LQKENI. Trimming stripped 3 bases from V and 1 base from J, with 9 bases between. The CDR3 loop reads CASSPPSLNYGYTF. CDR3 sequence (DNA): TGTGCCAGCTCACCTCCGAGCCTTAACTATGGCTACACCTTC.

The chain combines TRBV7-9 with TRBJ1-4; 7 nucleotides agree with TRBD1. CDR1 and CDR2 from the germline V gene are SEHNR and FQNEAQ (reference sequence). There are 16 residues in the CDR3. Trimming took 5 bases from V and 5 from J; bases not matched to a gene: 11. CDR3: CASSESQGRINEKLFF. CDR3 DNA: TGTGCCAGCAGCGAGTCACAGGGGAGGATAAATGAAAAACTGTTTTTT.

The chain carries TRBV9 and TRBJ2-1, with D possibly TRBD1 on 6 matching bases. The CDR3 has 15 residues. The V end was cut by 0 bases, the J end by 4 bases, with 11 bases between. Germline V lookup: CDR1 SGDLS, CDR2 YYNGEE. CDR3 DNA sequence: TGTGCCAGCAGCGTAGAATGGGACATTTACAATGAGCAGTTCTTC. Encoded protein: CASSVEWDIYNEQFF.

Here the CDR3 DNA reads TGTGCCAGCAGCCGAGTAAAGACAGGGTCAAAATATGGCTACACCTTC. Its translation is CASSRVKTGSKYGYTF. V is TRBV14 and J is TRBJ1-2; 7 bases map to TRBD1. V was pared by 4 bases and J by 5 bases, with 13 bases of the junction left unmatched. CDR1 and CDR2 from the germline V gene are SGHDN and FVKESK. The CDR3 is made up of 16 amino acids.

The CDR3 spells CASSGATDNNEKLFF. CDR3 coding DNA: TGCGCCAGCAGCGGGGCGACAGATAATAATGAAAAACTGTTTTTT. This sequence joins TRBV5-1 and TRBJ1-4, with a tentative D call TRBD1 (5 bases). Germline CDR1 reads SGHRS; CDR2 reads YFSETQ. The CDR3 length is 15 residues. Trimming stripped 4 bases from V and 4 bases from J, with 14 bases between. The complete variable domain, with remaining parts taken from reference TRBV5-1 and TRBJ1-4, reads KAGVTQTPRYLIKTRGQQVTLSCSPISGHRSVSWYQQTPGQGLQFLFEYFSETQRNKGNFPGRFSGRQFSNSRSEMNVSTLELGDSALYLCASSGATDNNEKLFFGSGTQLSVL.

V and J are TRBV7-9 and TRBJ2-3, with D perhaps assigned TRBD1 or TRBD2 (5 bases each). V lost 5 bases, J lost 6 bases, and 12 bases lay in between. From germline, CDR1 is SEHNR and CDR2 FQNEAQ (reference sequence). The CDR3 is 13 residues long. The CDR3 region is CASSHAGTDTQYF. As DNA, the CDR3 is TGTGCCAGCAGCCACGCAGGGACCGATACGCAGTATTTT.